The sequence of this T cell receptor beta chain was determined in a study of T cells in localized non-small cell lung cancer. Profiled with immunoSEQ multiplex PCR; TCRdb holds only in-frame clones, not every one. The profile shows tens of thousands of clones, 80% to 90% of them singletons. Material: peripheral blood, obtained before any cancer treatment. This sequence originates from a male donor older than 55 with stage III squamous cell lung carcinoma.

As DNA, the CDR3 is TGTGCCAGCAGTTTTCCACTTAAGGGCCTCGGGGTAGCGCGGGCGTCCAATGAGCAGTTCTTC. Translated, it gives CASSFPLKGLGVARASNEQFF. The rearrangement joins TRBV28 to TRBJ2-1; maybe TRBD2 (5 bases). The CDR3 spans 21 residues. The V gene's germline CDR1 is MDHEN and CDR2 SYDVKM. V dropped 3 bases and J dropped 6 bases, with 33 bases sitting between them.